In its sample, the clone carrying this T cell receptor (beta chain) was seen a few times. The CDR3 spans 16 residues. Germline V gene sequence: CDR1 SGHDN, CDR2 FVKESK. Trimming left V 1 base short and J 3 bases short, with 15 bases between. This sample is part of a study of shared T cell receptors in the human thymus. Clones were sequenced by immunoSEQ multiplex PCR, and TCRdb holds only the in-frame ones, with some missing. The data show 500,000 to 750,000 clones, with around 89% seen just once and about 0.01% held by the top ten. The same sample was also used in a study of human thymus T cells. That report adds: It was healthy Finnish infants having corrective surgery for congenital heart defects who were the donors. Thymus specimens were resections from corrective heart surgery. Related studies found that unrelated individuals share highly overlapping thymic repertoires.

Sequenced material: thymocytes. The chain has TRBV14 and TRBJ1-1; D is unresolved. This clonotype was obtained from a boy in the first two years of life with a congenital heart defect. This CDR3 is CASSQVPPWRHTEAFF. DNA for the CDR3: TGTGCCAGCAGCCAAGTCCCCCCGTGGCGGCACACTGAAGCTTTCTTT.